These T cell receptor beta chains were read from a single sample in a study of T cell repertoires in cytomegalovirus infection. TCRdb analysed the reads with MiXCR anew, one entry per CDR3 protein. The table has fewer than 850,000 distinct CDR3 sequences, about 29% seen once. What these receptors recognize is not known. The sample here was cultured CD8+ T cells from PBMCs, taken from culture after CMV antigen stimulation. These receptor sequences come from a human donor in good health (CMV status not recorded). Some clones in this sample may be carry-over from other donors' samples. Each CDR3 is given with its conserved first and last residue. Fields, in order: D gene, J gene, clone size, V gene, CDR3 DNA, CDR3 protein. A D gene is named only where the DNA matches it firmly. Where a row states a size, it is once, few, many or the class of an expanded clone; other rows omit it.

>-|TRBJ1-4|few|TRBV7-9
TGTGCCAGCAGCTTATTGGCAGGAACAACTAATGAAAAACTGTTTTTT
CASSLLAGTTNEKLFF
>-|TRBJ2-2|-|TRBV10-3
TGTGCCATCGCGGCTACTGAGGGGGAGCTGTTTTTT
CAIAATEGELFF
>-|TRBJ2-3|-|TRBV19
TGTGCCAGTAGTATTGACAATGCGGGTGGAATGGCAGATACGCAGTATTTT
CASSIDNAGGMADTQYF
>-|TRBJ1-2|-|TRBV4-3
TGCGCCAGCAGCCAAGATAGGGCAGGGGCTGGCTACACCTTC
CASSQDRAGAGYTF
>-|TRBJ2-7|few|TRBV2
TGTGCCACCACTGTGGAACCCGACCTAGCGGAGCAGTACTTC
CATTVEPDLAEQYF
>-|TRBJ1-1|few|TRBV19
TGTGCCAGTAGTATCATCAGGGGTCAGAACACTGAAGCTTTCTTT
CASSIIRGQNTEAFF
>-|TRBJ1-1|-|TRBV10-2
TGCGCCAGCAGTGAGGAGACGGATAGAACAACTGAAGCTTTCTTT
CASSEETDRTTEAFF
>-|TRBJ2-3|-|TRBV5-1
TGCGCCAGCAGCTCGGAGGGGGGCTTCGCAGATACGCAGTATTTT
CASSSEGGFADTQYF
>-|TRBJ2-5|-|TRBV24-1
TGTGCCACCAGTGATGCGAAAACGCCGGTGGGGACCCAGTACTTC
CATSDAKTPVGTQYF
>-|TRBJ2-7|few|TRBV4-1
TGCGCCAGCAGCCGGAACCAGGGCGGTTACGAGCAGTACTTC
CASSRNQGGYEQYF
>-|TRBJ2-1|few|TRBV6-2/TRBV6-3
TGTGCCAGCAGCACAATTCGGGGAGGATATGAGCAGTTCTTC
CASSTIRGGYEQFF
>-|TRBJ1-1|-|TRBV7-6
TGTGCCAGCAGCTTAGAGAGCAAGTTACTAGGTACTGAAGCTTTCTTT
CASSLESKLLGTEAFF
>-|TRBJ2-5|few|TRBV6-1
TGTGCCAGCAGTGAATTTAGGCAGGATCAAGAGACCCAGTACTTC
CASSEFRQDQETQYF
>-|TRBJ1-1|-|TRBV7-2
TGTGCCAGCACCAACGGCCCCGGGACCCTCAGTGAATCCTATATGAACACTGAAGCTTTCTTT
CASTNGPGTLSESYMNTEAFF
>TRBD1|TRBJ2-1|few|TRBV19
TGTGCCAGTACCCTAGGACAGGGGTTCTACAATGAGCAGTTCTTC
CASTLGQGFYNEQFF
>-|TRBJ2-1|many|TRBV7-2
TGTGCCAGCAGCACTCAGGGGGGGTACAATGAGCAGTTCTTC
CASSTQGGYNEQFF